This T cell receptor beta chain was profiled in a study of blood T cell repertoires in COVID-19. Background on the study: Acute and convalescent COVID-19 samples came from the United States, Italy and Spain. In each case, the material was cDNA or gDNA derived from T cells, B-cell-depleted T cells, or PBMCs.

In its sample, this clone was seen a few times. The CDR3 runs 15 residues. Per the germline V gene, CDR1 is SGHTA and CDR2 is FQGTGA. Trimming left V 2 bases short and J 8 bases short, with 13 bases between. Authors' data handling: How many nucleated cells were present was estimated from reference gene primer amplification. The assay was immunoSEQ multiplex PCR, and TCRdb's table has in-frame clones only and misses some. That table supplies the V and J calls and clone size; D and trimming were determined from the DNA. The profile covers over 150,000 clones, with over 80% appearing a single time and about 7% taken by the ten largest.

Sequencing used peripheral blood. The genes are TRBV7-3 and TRBJ1-6; the D is unclear. This clonotype was obtained from a woman aged 40-49 years with COVID-19, enrolled during active disease. CDR3 residues: CASSLVPGRDSPLHF. The CDR3 bases are TGTGCCAGCAGCTTAGTTCCGGGAAGGGATTCACCCCTCCACTTT. Drawing the rest from reference TRBV7-3 and TRBJ1-6, the complete variable domain is GAGVSQTPSNKVTEKGKYVELRCDPISGHTALYWYRQSLGQGPEFLIYFQGTGAADDSGLPNDRFFAVRPEGSVSTLKIQRTERGDSAVYLCASSLVPGRDSPLHFGNGTRLTVT.